This TCR beta chain was sequenced in a study of blood T cell repertoires in COVID-19. Germline CDR1 reads KGHSH; CDR2 reads LQKENI. The CDR3 is 19 residues long. After removal of 6 bases from V and 5 bases from J, the junction contained 21 bases not matched to a gene. Some clones are missing from TCRdb's copy, which holds only in-frame ones; the method was immunoSEQ multiplex PCR. The repertoire holds 200,000 to 250,000 clones, with around nine tenths as singletons. There are a few counts of this clone. V and J are TRBV18 and TRBJ2-7; TRBD2 matches at 11 bases. Specimen: peripheral blood. The sequence was obtained from a woman in her fifties or sixties with acute or convalescent COVID-19. In nucleotides, the CDR3 is TGTGCCAGCTCTCGAACCGCCGGGACTAGCGGCCCCCTCTTCCACGAGCAGTACTTC. Amino acid sequence: CASSRTAGTSGPLFHEQYF.